This T cell receptor (beta chain) stems from a study of blood T cell repertoires in COVID-19. Profiling relied on immunoSEQ multiplex PCR, and the TCRdb table lists in-frame clones only, not all of them. The sample consists of around 150,000 clones, 80% to 90% of them appearing once. This clonotype originated in a man between 65 and 85 years old with acute or convalescent COVID-19. The sample taken for sequencing was peripheral blood.

This CDR3 is CASSGTGLYNEQFF. The CDR3 nucleotides read TGTGCCAGCAGTGGGACAGGCCTATACAATGAGCAGTTCTTC. This chain joins TRBV27 and TRBJ2-1; 8 bases fit TRBD1. With V trimmed by 5 bases and J by 4 bases, 4 bases remained unmatched. The length of the CDR3 is 14 residues. Germline V gene lookup returns CDR1 MNHEY and CDR2 SMNVEV (reference sequence).